Following are 3 T cell receptor beta chains from one sample sequenced in a study of identical twins. MiXCR, applied by TCRdb to the 5' RACE reads, yields one record per CDR3 protein. The table shows fewer than 650,000 distinct CDR3 sequences, with less than 9% occurring only once. The same specimen was also included in a second study, on yellow fever vaccine responses in identical twins.

Sequencing was performed on PBMCs. Receptors originate from a woman younger than 30 in good health.

This clonotype was counted a few times. CDR3 DNA: TGTGCTAGTGGTTCCCTCCTGGGTGATACGCAGTATTTT. This encodes CASGSLLGDTQYF. The chain employs TRBV12-5 and TRBJ2-3; D gene unclear. Germline V gives CDR1 LGHNT, CDR2 FRNRAP. The CDR3 extends over 13 amino acids. Trimming cost V 4 bases and J 6 bases, with 11 bases left between them.

This clonotype was seen only a few times. The rearrangement uses TRBV19 and TRBJ1-1; 7 bases are shared with TRBD1. There are 19 residues in the CDR3. Trimming removed 3 bases from V and 0 bases from J; junction bases left unmatched: 16. In germline, CDR1 is LNHDA, CDR2 SQIVND (reference sequence). CDR3 DNA sequence: TGTGCCAGTAGTATCCGGTCTGCGGGACAGATAAAAATGAACACTGAAGCTTTCTTT. Its translation: CASSIRSAGQIKMNTEAFF. Full variable domain (missing parts from reference TRBV19 and TRBJ1-1): DGGITQSPKYLFRKEGQNVTLSCEQNLNHDAMYWYRQDPGQGLRLIYYSQIVNDFQKGDIAEGYSVSREKKESFPLTVTSAQKNPTAFYLCASSIRSAGQIKMNTEAFFGQGTRLTVV.

This clonotype showed up just a few times. The rearrangement uses TRBV28 and TRBJ2-7, with D uncertain. CDR1 is MDHEN, CDR2 SYDVKM, per germline. Trimming took 1 base from V and 3 from J, leaving 10 bases between them. The CDR3 runs to 14 residues. Written as DNA, the CDR3 is TGTGCCAGCAGTTTATCCCCCAGAGTCTACGAGCAGTACTTC. It codes for CASSLSPRVYEQYF.